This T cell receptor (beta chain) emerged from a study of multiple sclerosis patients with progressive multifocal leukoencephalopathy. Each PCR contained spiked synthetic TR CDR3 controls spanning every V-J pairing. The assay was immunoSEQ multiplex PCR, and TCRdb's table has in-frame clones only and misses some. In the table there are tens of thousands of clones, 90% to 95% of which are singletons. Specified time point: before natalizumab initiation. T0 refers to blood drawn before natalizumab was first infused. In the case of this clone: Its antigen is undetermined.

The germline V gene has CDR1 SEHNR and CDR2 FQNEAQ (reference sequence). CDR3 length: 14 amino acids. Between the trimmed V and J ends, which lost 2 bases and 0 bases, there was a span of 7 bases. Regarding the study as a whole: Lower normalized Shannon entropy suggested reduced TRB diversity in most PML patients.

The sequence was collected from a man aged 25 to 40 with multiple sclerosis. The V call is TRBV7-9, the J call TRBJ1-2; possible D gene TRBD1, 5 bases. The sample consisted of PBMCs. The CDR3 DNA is TGTGCCAGCAGCTTAACGGGGCCTAACTATGGCTACACCTTC. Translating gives CASSLTGPNYGYTF. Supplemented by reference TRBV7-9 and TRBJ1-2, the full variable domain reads DTGVSQNPRHKITKRGQNVTFRCDPISEHNRLYWYRQTLGQGPEFLTYFQNEAQLEKSRLLSDRFSAERPKGSFSTLEIQRTEQGDSAMYLCASSLTGPNYGYTFGSGTRLTVV.